The rows below give T cell receptor beta chains drawn from one sample of a study of tumor and adjacent non-tumor tissue in lung cancer. Using its own MiXCR run on the multiplex PCR reads, TCRdb lists one record per CDR3 protein. The data show about 120,000 distinct CDR3 sequences, over 65% seen once. Material: lung tumor tissue. The source of these receptors is a man aged 25 to 40 with non-small cell lung cancer. The CDR3 runs from the conserved cysteine through the conserved F or W. A D gene is named only where the DNA matches it firmly. A clone size is listed for some rows: how often the clone was seen (once, few, many), or a class if it is expanded.

d_gene: .; v_gene: TRBV11-2; j_gene: TRBJ1-2; abundance: .; CDR3nt: TGTGCCAGCAGTTTAGGTCCCCAGGGCATCCACGGCTACACCTTC; CDR3aa: CASSLGPQGIHGYTF
d_gene: .; v_gene: TRBV6-5; j_gene: TRBJ1-2; abundance: medium-sized; CDR3nt: TGTGCCAGCAGTTACGATGAGTCGCGGGCTAACTATGGCTACACCTTC; CDR3aa: CASSYDESRANYGYTF
d_gene: .; v_gene: TRBV19; j_gene: TRBJ2-3; abundance: .; CDR3nt: TGTGCCAGTACGGGTCCCAGGAACACAGATACGCAGTATTTT; CDR3aa: CASTGPRNTDTQYF
d_gene: TRBD1; v_gene: TRBV25-1; j_gene: TRBJ2-6; abundance: once; CDR3nt: TGTGCCAGCAGGACCGGGACAGGCGTCTCTGGGGCCAATGTCCTGACTTTC; CDR3aa: CASRTGTGVSGANVLTF
d_gene: .; v_gene: TRBV12-3/TRBV12-4; j_gene: TRBJ2-3; abundance: .; CDR3nt: TGTGCCAGCAGCCAACCACAGTCTGGCACAGATACGCAGTTTTTT; CDR3aa: CASSQPQSGTDTQFF
d_gene: .; v_gene: TRBV19; j_gene: TRBJ1-5; abundance: .; CDR3nt: TGTGTCAATAGACGGGGGGACGGGCCCCAGCATTTT; CDR3aa: CVNRRGDGPQHF
d_gene: .; v_gene: TRBV11-2; j_gene: TRBJ2-3; abundance: few; CDR3nt: TGTGCCAGCAGCCTGGGAGATGATCAGTCCGGGAGAGCAGATATGCAGTATTTT; CDR3aa: CASSLGDDQSGRADMQYF
d_gene: .; v_gene: TRBV6-1; j_gene: TRBJ2-3; abundance: .; CDR3nt: TGTGCCAGTCAGCGACGACTCACAGATACACAGTATTTT; CDR3aa: CASQRRLTDTQYF
d_gene: .; v_gene: TRBV29-1; j_gene: TRBJ2-3; abundance: many; CDR3nt: TGCAGCGTTGGGCGTTCCACAGATACGCAGTATTTT; CDR3aa: CSVGRSTDTQYF
d_gene: TRBD2; v_gene: TRBV4-1; j_gene: TRBJ2-1; abundance: many; CDR3nt: TGCGCCAGCAGCCAAGTCACCGACCGCGCCGGGAGGAATGAGCAGTTCTTC; CDR3aa: CASSQVTDRAGRNEQFF
d_gene: TRBD1; v_gene: TRBV24-1; j_gene: TRBJ2-3; abundance: many; CDR3nt: TGTGCCACCAGTGACCCCGGGACAGGGGCAACAGATACGCAGTATTTT; CDR3aa: CATSDPGTGATDTQYF
d_gene: TRBD2; v_gene: TRBV10-2; j_gene: TRBJ2-5; abundance: once; CDR3nt: TGCTCCAACAGAGGGACTAGCGGGGCCCAAGAGACCCAGTACTTC; CDR3aa: CSNRGTSGAQETQYF
d_gene: TRBD2; v_gene: TRBV20-1; j_gene: TRBJ2-5; abundance: .; CDR3nt: TGCAATACTCCAACGACTAGCGACAGGGAGACCCAGTACTTC; CDR3aa: CNTPTTSDRETQYF
d_gene: .; v_gene: TRBV7-9; j_gene: TRBJ1-4; abundance: .; CDR3nt: TGTGCCAGCAGCTTAATCTCAGGGATGGTTGCAACTAATGAAAAACTGTTTTTT; CDR3aa: CASSLISGMVATNEKLFF
d_gene: .; v_gene: TRBV12-3/TRBV12-4; j_gene: TRBJ2-5; abundance: many; CDR3nt: TGTGCCAGCAGTTCCAGGGGTTTTTGGGAGACCCAGTACTTC; CDR3aa: CASSSRGFWETQYF
d_gene: .; v_gene: TRBV29-1; j_gene: TRBJ1-2; abundance: many; CDR3nt: TGCAGCGTTGGGGGGGGGACCTATGGCTACACCTTC; CDR3aa: CSVGGGTYGYTF
d_gene: TRBD2; v_gene: TRBV7-8; j_gene: TRBJ2-3; abundance: .; CDR3nt: TGTGCCGGCAGCTCGACTAGCGGGAGGAGTAGAGATACGCAGTATTTT; CDR3aa: CAGSSTSGRSRDTQYF
d_gene: .; v_gene: TRBV29-1; j_gene: TRBJ2-1; abundance: .; CDR3nt: TGCAGCGTCCGACTAGGTTATGAGCAGTTCTTC; CDR3aa: CSVRLGYEQFF
d_gene: .; v_gene: TRBV7-8; j_gene: TRBJ2-3; abundance: many; CDR3nt: TGTGCCAGCAGCATCAGACCCCAAAGCACAGATACGCAGTATTTT; CDR3aa: CASSIRPQSTDTQYF
d_gene: .; v_gene: TRBV6-2/TRBV6-3; j_gene: TRBJ1-2; abundance: .; CDR3nt: TGTGCCAGCAGTTCTTACGGGCAGAACTATGACTACACCTTC; CDR3aa: CASSSYGQNYDYTF
d_gene: .; v_gene: TRBV20-1; j_gene: TRBJ1-4; abundance: .; CDR3nt: TGCAGTGCGAGAAAGGATGGGAATGAAAAACTGTTTTTT; CDR3aa: CSARKDGNEKLFF
d_gene: .; v_gene: TRBV29-1; j_gene: TRBJ1-1; abundance: .; CDR3nt: TGCAGCATTGCATGGCAGGGCATTGAGGCTTTTTTT; CDR3aa: CSIAWQGIEAFF
d_gene: TRBD1; v_gene: TRBV11-2; j_gene: TRBJ2-5; abundance: once; CDR3nt: TGTGCCAGTAGCTCCCCCAGGGGGCACCGAGAGACCCAGTACTTC; CDR3aa: CASSSPRGHRETQYF
d_gene: .; v_gene: TRBV7-8; j_gene: TRBJ1-4; abundance: .; CDR3nt: TGTGCCAGCATCTTAGAGGGGACAAGGAAGAAACTGTTTTTT; CDR3aa: CASILEGTRKKLFF
d_gene: TRBD2; v_gene: TRBV7-9; j_gene: TRBJ2-3; abundance: many; CDR3nt: TGTGCCATAAATCGGGGGGAAGATACGCAGTATTTT; CDR3aa: CAINRGEDTQYF
d_gene: .; v_gene: TRBV6-2/TRBV6-3; j_gene: TRBJ1-5; abundance: many; CDR3nt: TGTGCCATCTCCGACATTTATCAGCCCCAGCATTTT; CDR3aa: CAISDIYQPQHF
d_gene: TRBD2; v_gene: TRBV20-1; j_gene: TRBJ2-3; abundance: .; CDR3nt: TGCAGTCCGAAAAGGGGGACTAGCGGGAGAACGGATACGCAGTATTTT; CDR3aa: CSPKRGTSGRTDTQYF
d_gene: TRBD1; v_gene: TRBV20-1; j_gene: TRBJ1-6; abundance: many; CDR3nt: TGCAGTGCCGGGAGGGGGCCGGAGTCACCCCTCCACTTT; CDR3aa: CSAGRGPESPLHF
d_gene: .; v_gene: TRBV4-1; j_gene: TRBJ2-3; abundance: many; CDR3nt: TGCGCCAGCAGCCAAGATGGCGGGATAAGCACAGATACGCAGTATTTT; CDR3aa: CASSQDGGISTDTQYF
d_gene: .; v_gene: TRBV5-5; j_gene: TRBJ2-3; abundance: .; CDR3nt: TGTGCCAGTTACAATTGGGAGCGCGCTCTGGTCAGCACAGATACGCAGTATTTT; CDR3aa: CASYNWERALVSTDTQYF
d_gene: .; v_gene: TRBV5-6; j_gene: TRBJ1-2; abundance: few; CDR3nt: TGTGCCAGCAGCAGGGTCGACTATGGCTACACCTTC; CDR3aa: CASSRVDYGYTF
d_gene: .; v_gene: TRBV20-1; j_gene: TRBJ2-1; abundance: .; CDR3nt: TGCAGTGCTAGAGGGCAGTCTAGTGGGAGGAGGGGTGAGCAGTTCTTC; CDR3aa: CSARGQSSGRRGEQFF
d_gene: .; v_gene: TRBV29-1; j_gene: TRBJ1-1; abundance: .; CDR3nt: TGCAGCGTCCTAGTGGGTAACATTGATGCTTTCTTT; CDR3aa: CSVLVGNIDAFF
d_gene: .; v_gene: TRBV5-5; j_gene: TRBJ2-7; abundance: .; CDR3nt: TGTACCAACAGTTGGGCCACCCTCTACGAGCAGTACTTC; CDR3aa: CTNSWATLYEQYF
d_gene: .; v_gene: TRBV20-1; j_gene: TRBJ2-1; abundance: .; CDR3nt: TGCAGTGCGACTACAGGGTGGGCCGATGAGCAGTCCTTC; CDR3aa: CSATTGWADEQSF
d_gene: .; v_gene: TRBV7-9; j_gene: TRBJ2-3; abundance: .; CDR3nt: TGTGCCAGCAGCTCGGCGGGACTCACAGATACGCAGTATTTT; CDR3aa: CASSSAGLTDTQYF
d_gene: .; v_gene: TRBV11-2; j_gene: TRBJ2-7; abundance: .; CDR3nt: TGTGCCAACCGACAAATCTGGGACGGGCCCTACGAGCAGTACTTC; CDR3aa: CANRQIWDGPYEQYF
d_gene: .; v_gene: TRBV20-1; j_gene: TRBJ2-7; abundance: .; CDR3nt: TGCAGTGTCCGAAGGCAGGGTGACTACGAGCAGTACTTC; CDR3aa: CSVRRQGDYEQYF
d_gene: TRBD1; v_gene: TRBV6-1; j_gene: TRBJ1-1; abundance: .; CDR3nt: TGTGCCAGCAGCGATACAGGGGGCGCTCCGGCGTGGGACACTGAAGCTTTCTTT; CDR3aa: CASSDTGGAPAWDTEAFF
d_gene: TRBD1; v_gene: TRBV24-1; j_gene: TRBJ2-2; abundance: few; CDR3nt: TGTGCCACCAGTGACTCTGACAGGGACACCGGGGAGCTGTTTTTT; CDR3aa: CATSDSDRDTGELFF
d_gene: TRBD1; v_gene: TRBV20-1; j_gene: TRBJ2-7; abundance: many; CDR3nt: TGCAGTGCTAGACCCCGGGACAGTGGGAACTCCTACGAGCAGTACTTC; CDR3aa: CSARPRDSGNSYEQYF